This T cell receptor beta chain was obtained from a study of T cells in Graves' hyperthyroidism and ophthalmopathy. Authors of the study amplified TCR beta CDR3 regions from RNA transcripts. With the HTBI primer set, the TCR CDR3 went through a first round of RT-PCR. TCRdb itself ran the multiplex PCR reads through MiXCR, one entry per CDR3 protein. The sample yields over 250,000 distinct CDR3 sequences, roughly 13% seen once. This clonotype was observed at least ten times. The sequence came from a woman between 40 and 55 years old with Graves' ophthalmopathy. The specimen was blood.

CDR3 nucleotide sequence: TGTGCCACCAGTGGGTTAGAGGATGATGAGCAGTTCTTC. It is translated as CATSGLEDDEQFF. The chain has TRBV24-1 and TRBJ2-1; D gene ambiguous. From germline, CDR1 is KGHDR and CDR2 SFDVKD. Trimming took 5 bases from V and 8 from J, leaving 12 bases between them. CDR3 length: 13 residues.